The 6 T cell receptor beta chains below were found in one sample sequenced in a study of blood T cell repertoires in COVID-19 (dated by TCRdb to 2019 to 2021). Libraries were prepared through the immunoSEQ multiplex PCR assay. Drawn from immuneACCESS, this table holds only the in-frame rearrangements with V and J called that TCRdb kept. Clones are partly lost; checked studies trace under half to an unresolved V gene and leave the rest unexplained. This sample comprises roughly 55,000 clones, about 78% of them detected only once. Together, the top ten hold around 13% of the sample. Specimen: peripheral blood. Receptors were obtained from an elderly man with acute or convalescent COVID-19.

V gene TRBV18 combines with J gene TRBJ1-2; 7 bases align to TRBD1. The CDR3 contains 14 residues. The V segment lost 3 bases and the J segment 2 bases; nucleotides outside the gene matches: 3. The germline CDR1 and CDR2 sequences are KGHSH and LQKENI. DNA for the CDR3: TGTGCCAGCTCACCCCCGGGACAGAACTATGGCTACACCTTC. Its protein product is CASSPPGQNYGYTF.

This chain connects TRBV5-4 to TRBJ1-4; unclear D gene. Germline V gene lookup returns CDR1 SGHNT and CDR2 YYREEE (reference sequence). Trimming removed 0 bases from V and 0 bases from J, with 6 bases in between. CDR3 length: 15 residues. CDR3 sequence reads: CASSLGGSTNEKLFF. The CDR3 nucleotides are TGTGCCAGCAGCTTGGGCGGCTCAACTAATGAAAAACTGTTTTTT. Full variable domain (remainder filled in from reference TRBV5-4 and TRBJ1-4): ETGVTQSPTHLIKTRGQQVTLRCSSQSGHNTVSWYQQALGQGPQFIFQYYREEENGRGNFPPRFSGLQFPNYSSELNVNALELDDSALYLCASSLGGSTNEKLFFGSGTQLSVL.

CDR3 loop: CASRDTGSSVEAFF. The CDR3 bases are TGCGCCAGCAGAGATACCGGGAGCTCGGTTGAAGCTTTCTTT. This chain connects TRBV4-1 to TRBJ1-1; D gene unclear. The CDR3 length is 14 residues. Germline assignment: CDR1 MGHRA and CDR2 YSYEKL. The V end was cut by 6 bases, the J end by 7 bases, with 18 bases between.

The gene calls are TRBV5-1 and TRBJ2-5; D gene uncertain. Germline V gene lookup returns CDR1 SGHRS and CDR2 YFSETQ. With 0 bases removed from V and 2 bases from J, the gap between germline ends came to 11 bases. This CDR3 is built from 15 residues. CDR3 protein: CASSLGSGFQETQYF. For the CDR3, the DNA is TGCGCCAGCAGCTTGGGGTCCGGTTTTCAAGAGACCCAGTACTTC.

The gene calls are TRBV19 and TRBJ2-1, with TRBD2 matching 11 bases. The germline V gene has CDR1 LNHDA and CDR2 SQIVND (reference sequence). This CDR3 spans 14 amino acids. The J segment lost 8 bases and the V segment lost 4 bases, leaving 4 bases of the junction unmatched. This chain's CDR3 is CASSRTSGSYEQFF. The DNA for the CDR3 is TGTGCCAGTAGTAGAACTAGCGGGAGCTATGAGCAGTTCTTC. Complete variable domain (other parts from reference TRBV19 and TRBJ2-1): DGGITQSPKYLFRKEGQNVTLSCEQNLNHDAMYWYRQDPGQGLRLIYYSQIVNDFQKGDIAEGYSVSREKKESFPLTVTSAQKNPTAFYLCASSRTSGSYEQFFGPGTRLTVL.

This clone has a handful of counts. The rearrangement joins TRBV5-1 to TRBJ1-1, with D unclear. Trimming stripped 6 bases from V and 4 bases from J, with 13 bases between. The germline gives CDR1 SGHRS, CDR2 YFSETQ. This CDR3 has 13 amino acids. CDR3: CASKLVGGTEAFF. CDR3 DNA sequence: TGCGCCAGCAAGTTGGTGGGAGGCACTGAAGCTTTCTTT.